These T cell receptor beta chains were read from a single sample in a study of blood T cell repertoires in COVID-19. Repertoires were generated with immunoSEQ multiplex PCR, while TCRdb's copy carries only in-frame clones and drops some. The top ten clones hold under 8% of a sample with approximately 120,000 clones, approximately 80% of them seen once. The sequenced material came from peripheral blood. Source of these receptors: a woman older than 75 with active or convalescent COVID-19. Both conserved end residues are part of each CDR3. A D gene is named only where the DNA matches it firmly. Size tells how often a clone was seen (once, few, many) or the class of an expanded clone, and some rows leave it out.

>NA|TRBJ2-3|NA|TRBV6-6|13
TGTGCCAGCAGTGCGAGACTAGCAGATACGCAGTATTTT
CASSARLADTQYF
>TRBD2|TRBJ2-2|NA|TRBV4-2|17
TGTGCCAGCAGCCAAGATATGCTAGCGGGAGCGATCGGGGAGCTGTTTTTT
CASSQDMLAGAIGELFF
>NA|TRBJ1-2|NA|TRBV6-1|16
TGTGCCAGCAGTGAAGATCCTTACAGGGTATACTACGGCTACACCTTC
CASSEDPYRVYYGYTF
>NA|TRBJ2-7|NA|TRBV28|14
TGTGCCAGCAGTCCAGGGGGACTGTTCTACGAGCAGTACTTC
CASSPGGLFYEQYF
>TRBD2|TRBJ2-2|NA|TRBV3-1/TRBV3-2|16
TGTGCCAGCAGCCGGGGACTAGCGCCACGACCCGGGGAGCTGTTTTTT
CASSRGLAPRPGELFF
>TRBD2|TRBJ2-1|once|TRBV27|20
TGTGCCAGCAGTTTATCGCTTGCTAGCGGGCGCCCAAGCTCCTACAATGAGCAGTTCTTC
CASSLSLASGRPSSYNEQFF
>TRBD2|TRBJ2-3|once|TRBV12-5|15
TGTGCTAGTGGTTTGGGACTAGCGGGAGATGATACGCAGTATTTT
CASGLGLAGDDTQYF
>NA|TRBJ1-1|NA|TRBV6-5|13
TGTGCCAGCAGACAGACAGGGAACACTGAAGCTTTCTTT
CASRQTGNTEAFF
>TRBD2|TRBJ2-1|NA|TRBV5-1|16
TGCGCCAGCAGCTTTGACGGGAGGGTCTCCTACAATGAGCAGTTCTTC
CASSFDGRVSYNEQFF
>TRBD2|TRBJ2-3|few|TRBV4-2|16
TGTGCCAGCAGCCCTTCTAGCGGGAGGTGGTCAGATACGCAGTATTTT
CASSPSSGRWSDTQYF